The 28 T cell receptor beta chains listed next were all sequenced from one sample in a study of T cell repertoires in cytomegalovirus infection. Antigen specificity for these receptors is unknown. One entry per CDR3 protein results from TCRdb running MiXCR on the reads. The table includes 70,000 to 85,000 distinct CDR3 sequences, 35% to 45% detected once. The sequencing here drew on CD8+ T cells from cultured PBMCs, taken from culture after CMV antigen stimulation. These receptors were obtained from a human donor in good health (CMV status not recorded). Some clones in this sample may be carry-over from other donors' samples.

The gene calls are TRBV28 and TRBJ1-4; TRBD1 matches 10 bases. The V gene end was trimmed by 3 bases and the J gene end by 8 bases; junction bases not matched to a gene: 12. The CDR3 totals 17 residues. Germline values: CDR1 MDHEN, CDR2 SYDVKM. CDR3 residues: CASSLRLTGTGDEKLFF. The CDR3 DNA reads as TGTGCCAGCAGTTTGCGCCTCACCGGGACAGGGGACGAAAAACTGTTTTTT.

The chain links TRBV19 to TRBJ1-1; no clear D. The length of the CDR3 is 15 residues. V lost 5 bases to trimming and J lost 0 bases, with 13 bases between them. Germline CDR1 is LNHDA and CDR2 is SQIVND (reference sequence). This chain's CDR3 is CASSPRHLMNTEAFF. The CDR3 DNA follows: TGTGCCAGTAGTCCCAGACACCTTATGAACACTGAAGCTTTCTTT. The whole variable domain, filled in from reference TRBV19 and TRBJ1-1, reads DGGITQSPKYLFRKEGQNVTLSCEQNLNHDAMYWYRQDPGQGLRLIYYSQIVNDFQKGDIAEGYSVSREKKESFPLTVTSAQKNPTAFYLCASSPRHLMNTEAFFGQGTRLTVV.

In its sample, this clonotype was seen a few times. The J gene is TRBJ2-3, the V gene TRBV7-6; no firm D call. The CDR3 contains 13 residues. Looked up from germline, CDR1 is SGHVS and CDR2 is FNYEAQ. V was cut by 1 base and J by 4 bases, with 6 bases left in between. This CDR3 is CASSLDPPDTQYF. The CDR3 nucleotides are TGTGCCAGCAGCTTAGACCCCCCAGATACGCAGTATTTT.

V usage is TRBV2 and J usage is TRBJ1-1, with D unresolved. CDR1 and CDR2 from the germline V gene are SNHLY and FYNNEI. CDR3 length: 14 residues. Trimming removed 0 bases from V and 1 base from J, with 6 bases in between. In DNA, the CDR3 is TGTGCCAGCAGTGAAGCTATGGGGAACACTGAAGCTTTCTTT. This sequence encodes CASSEAMGNTEAFF.

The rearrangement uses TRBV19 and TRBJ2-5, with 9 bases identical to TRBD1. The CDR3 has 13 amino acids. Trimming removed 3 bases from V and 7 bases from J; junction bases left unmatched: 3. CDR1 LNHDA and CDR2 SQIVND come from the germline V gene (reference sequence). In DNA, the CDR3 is TGTGCCAGTAGTATCAAACAGGGGGCGACCCAGTACTTC. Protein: CASSIKQGATQYF.

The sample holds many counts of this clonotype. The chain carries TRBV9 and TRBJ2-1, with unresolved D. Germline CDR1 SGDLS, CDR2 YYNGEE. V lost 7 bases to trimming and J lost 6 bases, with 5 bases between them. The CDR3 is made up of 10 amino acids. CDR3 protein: CASGSNEQFF. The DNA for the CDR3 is TGTGCCAGCGGTTCCAATGAGCAGTTCTTC.

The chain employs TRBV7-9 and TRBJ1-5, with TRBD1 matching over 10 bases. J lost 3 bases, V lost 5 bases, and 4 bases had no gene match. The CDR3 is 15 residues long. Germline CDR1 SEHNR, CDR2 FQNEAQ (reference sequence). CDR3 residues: CASSGTGDVNQPQHF. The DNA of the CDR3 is TGTGCCAGCAGCGGGACAGGGGACGTCAATCAGCCCCAGCATTTT.

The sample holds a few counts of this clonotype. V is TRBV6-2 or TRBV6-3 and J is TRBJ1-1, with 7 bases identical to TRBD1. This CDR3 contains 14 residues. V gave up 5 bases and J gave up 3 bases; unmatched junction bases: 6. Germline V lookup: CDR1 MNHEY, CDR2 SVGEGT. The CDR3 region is CASSQPTGYTEAFF. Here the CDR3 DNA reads TGTGCCAGCAGTCAACCGACAGGGTACACTGAAGCTTTCTTT.

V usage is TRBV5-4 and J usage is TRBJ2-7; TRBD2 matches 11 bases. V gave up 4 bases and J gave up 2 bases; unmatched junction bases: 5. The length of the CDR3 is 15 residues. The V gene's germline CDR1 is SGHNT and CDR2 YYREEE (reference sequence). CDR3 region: CASSPLAGETYEQYF. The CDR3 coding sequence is TGTGCCAGCAGCCCACTAGCGGGGGAGACCTACGAGCAGTACTTC.

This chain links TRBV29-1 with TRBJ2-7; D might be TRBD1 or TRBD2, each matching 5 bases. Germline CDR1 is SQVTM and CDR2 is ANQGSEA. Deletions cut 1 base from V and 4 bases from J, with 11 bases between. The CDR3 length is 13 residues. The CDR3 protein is CSVEVGDAYEQYF. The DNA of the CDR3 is TGCAGCGTTGAAGTAGGGGACGCGTACGAGCAGTACTTC.

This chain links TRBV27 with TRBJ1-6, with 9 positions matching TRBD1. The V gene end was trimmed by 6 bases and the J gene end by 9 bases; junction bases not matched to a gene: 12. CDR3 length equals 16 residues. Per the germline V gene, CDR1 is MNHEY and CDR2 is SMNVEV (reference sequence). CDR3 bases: TGTGCCAGCAGCCCTATGCTGGGACAGGGCCTTTCACCCCTCCACTTT. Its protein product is CASSPMLGQGLSPLHF.

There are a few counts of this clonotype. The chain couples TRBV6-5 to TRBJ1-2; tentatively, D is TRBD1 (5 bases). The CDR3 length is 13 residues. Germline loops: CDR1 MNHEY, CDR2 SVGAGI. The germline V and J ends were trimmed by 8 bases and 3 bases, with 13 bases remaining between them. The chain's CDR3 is CASGGGTHYGYTF. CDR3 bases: TGTGCCAGCGGGGGGGGAACGCACTATGGCTACACCTTC.

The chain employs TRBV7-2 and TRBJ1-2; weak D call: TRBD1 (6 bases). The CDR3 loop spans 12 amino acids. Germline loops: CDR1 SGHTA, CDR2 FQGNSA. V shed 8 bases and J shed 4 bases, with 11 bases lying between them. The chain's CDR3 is CASLDRSYGYTF. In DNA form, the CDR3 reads TGTGCCAGCCTCGACAGGAGCTATGGCTACACCTTC.

CDR3 bases: TGTGCCAGCAGCTCAGGGACTAGCGGGGGGACAGATACGCAGTATTTT. Protein product: CASSSGTSGGTDTQYF. V is TRBV7-9 and J is TRBJ2-3; 15 bases are shared with TRBD2. Germline V lookup: CDR1 SEHNR, CDR2 FQNEAQ (reference sequence). There are 16 residues in the CDR3. V shed 4 bases, J shed 3 bases, and the junction held 2 bases outside the gene matches.

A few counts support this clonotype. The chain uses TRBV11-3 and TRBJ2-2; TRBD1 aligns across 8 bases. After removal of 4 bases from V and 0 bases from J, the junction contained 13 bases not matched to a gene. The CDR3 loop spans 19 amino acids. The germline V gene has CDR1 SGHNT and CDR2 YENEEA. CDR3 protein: CASSSSLQGVGTNTGELFF. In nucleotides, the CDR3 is TGTGCCAGCAGCTCAAGCCTACAGGGGGTTGGGACGAACACCGGGGAGCTGTTTTTT. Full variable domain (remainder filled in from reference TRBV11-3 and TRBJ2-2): EAGVVQSPRYKIIEKKQPVAFWCNPISGHNTLYWYLQNLGQGPELLIRYENEEAVDDSQLPKDRFSAERLKGVDSTLKIQPAELGDSAVYLCASSSSLQGVGTNTGELFFGEGSRLTVL.

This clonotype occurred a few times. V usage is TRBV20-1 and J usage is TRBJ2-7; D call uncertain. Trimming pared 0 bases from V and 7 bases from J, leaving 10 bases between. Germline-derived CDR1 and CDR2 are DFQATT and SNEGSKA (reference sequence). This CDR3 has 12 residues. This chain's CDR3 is CSARDASEEQYF. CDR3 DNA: TGCAGTGCTAGAGATGCTTCGGAAGAGCAGTACTTC.

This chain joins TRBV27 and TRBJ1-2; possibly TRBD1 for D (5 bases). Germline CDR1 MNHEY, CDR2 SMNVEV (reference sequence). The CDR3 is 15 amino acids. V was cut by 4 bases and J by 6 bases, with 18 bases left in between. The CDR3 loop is CASSSLAARANGYTF. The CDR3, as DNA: TGTGCCAGCAGTTCACTGGCGGCCAGGGCAAATGGCTACACCTTC.

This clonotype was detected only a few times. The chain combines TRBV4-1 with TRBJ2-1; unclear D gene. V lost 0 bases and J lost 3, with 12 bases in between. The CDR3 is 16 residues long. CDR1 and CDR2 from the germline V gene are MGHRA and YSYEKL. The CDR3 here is CASSQDGFVDYNEQFF. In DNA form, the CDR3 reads TGCGCCAGCAGCCAAGATGGGTTCGTAGACTACAATGAGCAGTTCTTC.

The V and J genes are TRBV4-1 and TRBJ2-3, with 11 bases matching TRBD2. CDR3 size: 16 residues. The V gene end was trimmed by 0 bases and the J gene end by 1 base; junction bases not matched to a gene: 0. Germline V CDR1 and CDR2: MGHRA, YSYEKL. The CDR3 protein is CASSQDSGGGTDTQYF. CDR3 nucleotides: TGCGCCAGCAGCCAAGATAGCGGGGGGGGCACAGATACGCAGTATTTT.

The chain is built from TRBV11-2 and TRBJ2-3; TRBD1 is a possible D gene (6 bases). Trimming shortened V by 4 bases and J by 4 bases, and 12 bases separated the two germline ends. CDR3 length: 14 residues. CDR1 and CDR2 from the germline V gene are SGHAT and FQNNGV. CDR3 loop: CASSSRDTPDTQYF. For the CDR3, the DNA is TGTGCCAGCAGCTCCCGGGACACCCCAGATACGCAGTATTTT. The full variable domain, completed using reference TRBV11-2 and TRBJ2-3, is EAGVAQSPRYKIIEKRQSVAFWCNPISGHATLYWYQQILGQGPKLLIQFQNNGVVDDSQLPKDRFSAERLKGVDSTLKIQPAKLEDSAVYLCASSSRDTPDTQYFGPGTRLTVL.

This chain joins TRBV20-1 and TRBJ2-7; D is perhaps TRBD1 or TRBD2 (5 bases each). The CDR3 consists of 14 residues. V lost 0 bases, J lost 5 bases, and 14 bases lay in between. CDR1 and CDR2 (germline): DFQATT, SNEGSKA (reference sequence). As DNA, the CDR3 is TGCAGTGCTAGAGATACCAACCGGGGCGACGAGCAGTACTTC. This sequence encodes CSARDTNRGDEQYF.

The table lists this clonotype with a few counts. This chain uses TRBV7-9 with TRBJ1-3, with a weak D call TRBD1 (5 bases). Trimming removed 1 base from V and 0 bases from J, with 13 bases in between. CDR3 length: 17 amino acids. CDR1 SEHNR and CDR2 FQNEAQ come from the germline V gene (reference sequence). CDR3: CASSLDGGARSGNTIYF. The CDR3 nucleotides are TGTGCCAGCAGCTTAGATGGCGGGGCACGCTCTGGAAACACCATATATTTT. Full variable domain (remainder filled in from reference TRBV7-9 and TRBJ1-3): DTGVSQNPRHKITKRGQNVTFRCDPISEHNRLYWYRQTLGQGPEFLTYFQNEAQLEKSRLLSDRFSAERPKGSFSTLEIQRTEQGDSAMYLCASSLDGGARSGNTIYFGEGSWLTVV.

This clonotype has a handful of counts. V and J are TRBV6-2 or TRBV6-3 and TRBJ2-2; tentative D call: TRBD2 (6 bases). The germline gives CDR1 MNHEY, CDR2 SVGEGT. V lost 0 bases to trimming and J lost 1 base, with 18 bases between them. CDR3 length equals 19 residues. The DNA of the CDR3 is TGTGCCAGCAGTTACTCGATCGGGGGTAGCAGGGAGAACACCGGGGAGCTGTTTTTT. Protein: CASSYSIGGSRENTGELFF.

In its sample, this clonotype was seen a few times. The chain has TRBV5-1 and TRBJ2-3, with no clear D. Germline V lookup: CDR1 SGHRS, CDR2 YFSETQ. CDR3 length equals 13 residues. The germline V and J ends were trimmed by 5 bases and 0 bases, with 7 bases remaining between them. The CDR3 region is CASRYGSTDTQYF. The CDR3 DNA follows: TGCGCCAGCAGGTACGGAAGCACAGATACGCAGTATTTT.

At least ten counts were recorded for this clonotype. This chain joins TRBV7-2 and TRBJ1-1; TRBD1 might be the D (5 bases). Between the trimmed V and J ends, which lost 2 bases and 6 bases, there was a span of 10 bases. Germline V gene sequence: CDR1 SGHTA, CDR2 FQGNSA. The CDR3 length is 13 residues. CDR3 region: CASSLMGRAEAFF. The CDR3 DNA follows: TGTGCCAGCAGCTTAATGGGGCGCGCTGAAGCTTTCTTT.

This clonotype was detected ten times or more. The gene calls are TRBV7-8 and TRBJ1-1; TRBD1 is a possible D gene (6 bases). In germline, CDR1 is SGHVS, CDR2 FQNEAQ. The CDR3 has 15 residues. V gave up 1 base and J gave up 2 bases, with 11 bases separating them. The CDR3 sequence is CASSLELDRNTEAFF. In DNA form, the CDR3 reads TGTGCCAGCAGCTTAGAATTGGACAGAAACACTGAAGCTTTCTTT.

The CDR3 DNA follows: TGTGCCAGCAGTCCCCTCCTCTCCAGGAGACAGACCCAGTACTTC. Protein sequence: CASSPLLSRRQTQYF. The chain combines TRBV27 with TRBJ2-5, with no clear D. The germline CDR1 and CDR2 sequences are MNHEY and SMNVEV (reference sequence). V lost 5 bases, J lost 6 bases, and 19 bases lay in between. The length of the CDR3 is 15 residues.

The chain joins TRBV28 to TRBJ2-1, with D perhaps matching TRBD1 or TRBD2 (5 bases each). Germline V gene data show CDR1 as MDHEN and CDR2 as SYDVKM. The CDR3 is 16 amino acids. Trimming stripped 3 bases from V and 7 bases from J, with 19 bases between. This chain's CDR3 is CASSLSGTPPDNEQFF. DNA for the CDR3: TGTGCCAGCAGTTTGTCGGGGACCCCCCCTGATAATGAGCAGTTCTTC.